This is a list of T cell receptor beta chains from one sample in a study of shared clonotypes between healthy human individuals. The data were produced by immunoSEQ multiplex PCR, yet TCRdb's version contains in-frame clones alone and is incomplete. The data show millions of clones, around 94% seen once. The source material was naive CD4+ T cells sorted from blood. The receptor source for this set is a young man in good health. Both conserved end residues are part of each CDR3. A D gene is named only where the DNA matches it firmly. Some rows mark clone size as missing; the rest say once, few, many or name a class of expanded clone.

V gene	J gene	clone size	D gene	CDR3 DNA	CDR3 protein
TRBV29-1	TRBJ2-5	NA	NA	TGCAGCTTCTGCCTGGGCGACCAAGAGACCCAGTACTTC	CSFCLGDQETQYF
TRBV6-5	TRBJ2-7	NA	TRBD2	TGTGCCAGCAGTTACTCCTCAGCGGGGGGCTCCTACGAGCAGTACTTC	CASSYSSAGGSYEQYF
TRBV30	TRBJ2-1	NA	TRBD2	TGTGCCTGGGATAGCGGGACTTACAATGAGCAGTTCTTC	CAWDSGTYNEQFF
TRBV5-5	TRBJ2-3	NA	TRBD1	TGTGCCAGCAGCCTCTGGACAGGGATTGTGACAGATACGCAGTATTTT	CASSLWTGIVTDTQYF
TRBV28	TRBJ1-2	NA	NA	TGTGCCAGCAGCCTTGAAGGGGGCTATGGCTACACCTTC	CASSLEGGYGYTF
TRBV5-1	TRBJ2-7	NA	NA	TGCGCCAGCAGCTTGGTGGGACTCTACGAGCAGTACTTC	CASSLVGLYEQYF
TRBV2	TRBJ2-1	NA	NA	TGTGCCAGCATTTCTCGGGGTGGGGCCGATGAGCAGTTCTTC	CASISRGGADEQFF
TRBV6-6	TRBJ2-7	few	TRBD2	TGTGCCAGCAGTCCCCCCACCGGGAGGGGATACGAGCAGTACTTC	CASSPPTGRGYEQYF
TRBV4-1	TRBJ1-2	NA	TRBD1	TGCGCCAGCAGCCAAGTGTTAGGACAGGGGAGCAACTATGGCTACACCTTC	CASSQVLGQGSNYGYTF
TRBV6-6	TRBJ2-5	NA	TRBD1	TGTGCCAGCAGTCCGCCTCCAGGGGGCGGTGAGACCCAGTACTTC	CASSPPPGGGETQYF
TRBV7-2	TRBJ1-2	NA	NA	TGTGCCAGCGTCACGGGGGAGGGTGGCTACACCTTC	CASVTGEGGYTF
TRBV4-3	TRBJ2-2	NA	TRBD2	TGCGCCAGCAGCCAAGAGGGGACTAGCGGGATCGCTGGAGCCGGGGAGCTGTTTTTT	CASSQEGTSGIAGAGELFF
TRBV2	TRBJ1-5	NA	NA	TGTGCCAGCGGGGGGAATAGCAATCAGCCCCAGCATTTT	CASGGNSNQPQHF